This entry is about one T cell receptor beta chain. The record originates from a study of blood T cell repertoires in COVID-19. The CDR3 covers 15 residues. CDR1 and CDR2 (germline): MNHEY, SVGAGI. V shed 2 bases and J shed 0 bases, with 8 bases lying between them. Profiled with immunoSEQ multiplex PCR; TCRdb holds only in-frame clones, not every one. Among about 66,000 clones, around nine tenths were seen once, and the ten largest hold approximately 1.5%. The gene calls are TRBV6-5 and TRBJ1-5; D perhaps matches TRBD1 (5 bases). The source material was peripheral blood. The receptor was derived from a man between 60 and 75 years old with acute or convalescent COVID-19. This chain's CDR3 is CASSYETVSNQPQHF. CDR3 DNA sequence: TGTGCCAGCAGTTACGAGACAGTTAGCAATCAGCCCCAGCATTTT.